The 13 T cell receptor beta chains below were found in one sample sequenced in a study of graft-versus-host responses after intestinal transplantation. The table came from immunoSEQ multiplex PCR; TCRdb's copy has only in-frame clones and leaves some out. The sample records around 10,000 clones, 85% to 95% being singletons. This specimen was PBMCs, taken 68 days after transplant. These receptors originate from a human patient who received an intestinal transplant, so some T cells may come from the graft donor.

The chain is built from TRBV11-2 and TRBJ1-1; TRBD1 might be the D (5 bases). This CDR3 has 14 residues. Per germline, CDR1 SGHAT and CDR2 FQNNGV. V shed 4 bases and J shed 1 base, with 10 bases lying between them. CDR3 loop: CASSSGRSNTEAFF. The DNA of the CDR3 is TGTGCCAGCAGCTCGGGACGGTCGAACACTGAAGCTTTCTTT.

The chain couples TRBV5-1 to TRBJ2-3; maybe TRBD1 (6 bases). CDR3 size: 16 residues. Germline assignment: CDR1 SGHRS and CDR2 YFSETQ. The germline V and J ends were trimmed by 0 bases and 1 base, with 12 bases remaining between them. CDR3 coding DNA: TGCGCCAGCAGCTTGGCACTCTCAGGGGGCACAGATACGCAGTATTTT. As protein: CASSLALSGGTDTQYF.

The J gene is TRBJ1-1, the V gene TRBV25-1; D is undetermined. This CDR3 contains 13 residues. The germline CDR1 and CDR2 sequences are MGHDK and SYGVNS. V was pared by 3 bases and J by 2 bases, with 7 bases between. CDR3 bases: TGTGCCAGCAGTGAGAGGGAAAACACTGAAGCTTTCTTT. It translates to CASSERENTEAFF.

The chain has TRBV7-2 and TRBJ1-2, with TRBD1 identical over 7 bases. The trim removed 5 bases at V and 2 bases at J, leaving 8 bases unmatched. This CDR3 is 15 amino acids long. Germline CDR1 SGHTA, CDR2 FQGNSA. The CDR3 here is CASSPRGGGNYGYTF. The CDR3 DNA reads as TGTGCCAGCAGCCCCCGGGGAGGGGGCAACTATGGCTACACCTTC.

The V gene is TRBV15, the J gene TRBJ1-5; D is possibly TRBD1 (5 bases). The germline V gene has CDR1 LNHNV and CDR2 YYDKDF (reference sequence). V was cut by 6 bases and J by 1 base, with 10 bases left in between. CDR3 length equals 14 residues. The chain's CDR3 is CATRGDGSNQPQHF. In DNA form, the CDR3 reads TGTGCCACCAGAGGGGACGGCAGCAATCAGCCCCAGCATTTT.

The chain joins TRBV9 to TRBJ2-1; 9 bases align to TRBD2. Unmatched junction bases numbered 5, after V lost 4 bases and J lost 0 bases. The CDR3 consists of 16 residues. Germline CDR1 SGDLS, CDR2 YYNGEE. Here the CDR3 DNA reads TGTGCCAGCAGCCCGGATAGCGGGAGCTCCTACAATGAGCAGTTCTTC. Translated, it gives CASSPDSGSSYNEQFF.

The rearrangement joins TRBV2 to TRBJ2-7; D uncertain. The germline V gene has CDR1 SNHLY and CDR2 FYNNEI. This CDR3 region has 13 residues. V shed 8 bases and J shed 2 bases, with 13 bases lying between them. The CDR3 sequence: CASDRTGTYEQYF. The CDR3 DNA reads TGTGCCAGCGATCGGACGGGCACCTACGAGCAGTACTTC.

V usage is TRBV27 and J usage is TRBJ2-7; 7 nucleotides line up with TRBD1. Germline CDR1 and CDR2: MNHEY and SMNVEV (reference sequence). V shed 8 bases, J shed 2 bases, and the junction held 6 bases outside the gene matches. The CDR3 runs to 13 residues. The CDR3 sequence: CASRYRGTYEQYF. CDR3 sequence (DNA): TGTGCCAGCCGCTACAGGGGAACCTACGAGCAGTACTTC.

Remarks on this clone: Sequence at one end of the junction differs from germline and may be a read error. This sample also contains other DNA sequences that code for the same CDR3. J is TRBJ1-2 and V is TRBV15; perhaps TRBD1 as D (5 bases). There are 17 residues in the CDR3. Germline V gene sequence: CDR1 LNHNV, CDR2 YYDKDF (reference sequence). DNA of the CDR3: TGCGCCACCAGCATGGGGGGAAGGTGTGGAAAGAACTATGGCTACACCTTC. Protein product: CATSMGGRCGKNYGYTF.

The rearrangement joins TRBV2 to TRBJ2-7, with D tentatively TRBD2 (8 bases). V was cut by 6 bases and J by 4 bases, with 16 bases left in between. The CDR3 is 14 amino acids. Germline-derived CDR1 and CDR2 are SNHLY and FYNNEI. The CDR3 sequence is CASSEGASGYEQYF. CDR3 bases: TGTGCCAGCAGCGAGGGGGCTAGCGGGTACGAGCAGTACTTC.

This chain uses TRBV27 with TRBJ2-7; TRBD2 matches at 7 bases. V lost 4 bases to trimming and J lost 5 bases; unmatched junction nucleotides: 5. Germline V gene data show CDR1 as MNHEY and CDR2 as SMNVEV (reference sequence). The CDR3 length is 13 residues. CDR3 nucleotides: TGTGCCAGCAGTTCCTGGGACTACGACGAGCAGTACTTC. This sequence encodes CASSSWDYDEQYF.

This chain uses TRBV21-1 with TRBJ2-3. TRBV21-1 is a recognized pseudogene. The CDR3 contains 13 residues. CDR3 protein: CASHFEGLDTQYF. CDR3 nucleotide sequence: TGTGCCAGCCACTTCGAGGGGTTAGATACGCAGTATTTT.

The V and J genes are TRBV30 and TRBJ2-5; TRBD1 agrees at 7 bases. The J call may be mistaken, given a closer DNA end match to TRBJ2-7. Germline V gene sequence: CDR1 GTSNPN, CDR2 SVGIG (reference sequence). The CDR3 has 12 amino acids. CDR3 bases: TGTGCCTGGAGGACAGGGTTGTACGAGCAGTACTTC. It is translated as CAWRTGLYEQYF.